The rows below give T cell receptor beta chains drawn from one sample of a study of cytomegalovirus exposure and HLA in healthy donors. Sequencing was performed with immunoSEQ multiplex PCR; in TCRdb, only in-frame clones are kept and a portion is missing. The table lists around 120,000 clones, about three quarters of them singletons. Sequenced sample: PBMCs. The source is a man aged 60-69 years in good health and CMV-seropositive. The CDR3 runs from the conserved cysteine through the conserved F or W. A D gene is named only where the DNA matches it firmly. A clone size is listed for some rows: how often the clone was seen (once, few, many), or a class if it is expanded.

J gene | clone size | D gene | V gene | CDR3 DNA | CDR3 protein
TRBJ1-2 | few | TRBD1 | TRBV4-2 | TGTGCCAGCAGCCAAGGGACAGGGTTTTACTATGGCTACACCTTC | CASSQGTGFYYGYTF
TRBJ1-2 | NA | NA | TRBV30 | TGTGCCACGACAGAAACTAACTATGGCTACACCTTC | CATTETNYGYTF
TRBJ2-1 | once | TRBD2 | TRBV11-2 | TGTGCCAGCAGCTTAGACCGTCGGGGGGGTGAGCAGTTCTTC | CASSLDRRGGEQFF
TRBJ2-1 | NA | TRBD2 | TRBV5-1 | TGCGCCAGCAGCTTGTTCGCGGGAGGGTACAATGAGCAGTTCTTC | CASSLFAGGYNEQFF
TRBJ2-1 | NA | TRBD2 | TRBV7-8 | TGTGCCAGCAGCACGACTAGCGGGAGCGTGAATGAGCAGTTCTTC | CASSTTSGSVNEQFF
TRBJ2-3 | NA | TRBD1 | TRBV7-9 | TGTGCCAGCAGCTTAGGGACAGGGAGCACAGATACGCAGTATTTT | CASSLGTGSTDTQYF
TRBJ2-3 | NA | TRBD2 | TRBV5-1 | TGCGCCAGCAGCTGGGGGGAGCGGGGGGACACAGATACGCAGTATTTT | CASSWGERGDTDTQYF
TRBJ2-1 | NA | TRBD2 | TRBV5-1 | TGCGCCAGCAGCTGGGGGATAGCGGGGGGTGAGCAGTTCTTC | CASSWGIAGGEQFF
TRBJ1-4 | once | TRBD1 | TRBV7-8 | TGTGCCAGCAGCCCACTAGGGACAGGGAATGAAAAACTGTTTTTT | CASSPLGTGNEKLFF
TRBJ2-3 | NA | NA | TRBV15 | TGTGCCACCCTCAGCCAGGGGAGCACAGATACGCAGTATTTT | CATLSQGSTDTQYF
TRBJ1-2 | NA | NA | TRBV7-9 | TGTGCCAGCAGCTCGTCAACAGGGTCCGCCTATGGCTACACCTTC | CASSSSTGSAYGYTF
TRBJ2-7 | NA | TRBD2 | TRBV30 | TGTGCCTGGAGTGGGACTAGCGAGAAGATCTACGAGCAGTACTTC | CAWSGTSEKIYEQYF
TRBJ1-1 | NA | NA | TRBV11-2 | TGTGCCAGCAGCTTAGTGGGGGGGCTGGGCACTGAAGCTTTCTTT | CASSLVGGLGTEAFF
TRBJ1-2 | once | TRBD1 | TRBV12-5 | TGTGCTAGTGGTGGGAAGAGGACAGGGGGTTACCCAAACTATGGCTACACCTTC | CASGGKRTGGYPNYGYTF
TRBJ2-5 | NA | TRBD1 | TRBV2 | TGTGCCAGCAGCGGGGGACAGGTACAAGAGACCCAGTACTTC | CASSGGQVQETQYF
TRBJ1-5 | NA | TRBD1 | TRBV7-2 | TGTGCCAGCAGCTTAGTAGGGGGACAGGGACGTTATAGCAATCAGCCCCAGCATTTT | CASSLVGGQGRYSNQPQHF
TRBJ1-1 | NA | TRBD1 | TRBV6-1 | TGTGCCAGCAGGCGCGGACAGGGCAAGGCTGAAGCTTTCTTT | CASRRGQGKAEAFF
TRBJ2-3 | NA | NA | TRBV30 | TGTGCCTGGAGTCCCGGCCACTATCGACAGGCTGGGGATACGCAGTATTTT | CAWSPGHYRQAGDTQYF
TRBJ2-1 | NA | TRBD2 | TRBV7-9 | TGTGCCAGCAGACTAGTGGGGGGAGGGCCTCACAATGAGCAGTTCTTC | CASRLVGGGPHNEQFF
TRBJ1-5 | NA | TRBD1 | TRBV28 | TGTGCCAGCAGTTCCCAACAGGGGGATCAGCCCCAGCATTTT | CASSSQQGDQPQHF
TRBJ1-1 | NA | TRBD1 | TRBV15 | TGTGCCACCAGCAGAGTAGGGGGCCCGGGTACTGAAGCTTTCTTT | CATSRVGGPGTEAFF
TRBJ1-3 | NA | TRBD1 | TRBV7-2 | TGTGCCAGCAGCCGTTTTGACAGGGGGCTTCGGGGGGACACCATATATTTT | CASSRFDRGLRGDTIYF
TRBJ1-2 | NA | NA | TRBV2 | TGTGCCAGCGGCGAACGACAGGAGACCTATGGCTACACCTTC | CASGERQETYGYTF
TRBJ2-2 | few | NA | TRBV4-1 | TGCGCCAGCAGCCAAGAGTCTAGCCGGAGGGCGATCGGGGAGCTGTTTTTT | CASSQESSRRAIGELFF
TRBJ1-2 | NA | TRBD1 | TRBV9 | TGTGCCAGCAGCCGTGGACAGGGAAGGGATGGCTACACCTTC | CASSRGQGRDGYTF
TRBJ1-5 | once | NA | TRBV15 | TGTGCCACCAGCAGATCGCGGTATAGCAATCAGCCCCAGCATTTT | CATSRSRYSNQPQHF
TRBJ2-1 | few | NA | TRBV11-2 | TGTGCCAGCAGCTCTGACCGGGCGGGGCTCTACAATGAGCAGTTCTTC | CASSSDRAGLYNEQFF
TRBJ1-1 | NA | TRBD1 | TRBV9 | TGTGCCAGCAGCGTAGGTAGGACAGGGAGGACTGAAGCTTTCTTT | CASSVGRTGRTEAFF
TRBJ1-5 | NA | NA | TRBV15 | TGTGTCACCAGCAGAGGAGGGAGCAATCAGCCCCAGCATTTT | CVTSRGGSNQPQHF
TRBJ1-1 | once | TRBD1 | TRBV2 | TGTGCCAGCACCACCGTCACAGGGGAGCAACACGGGACTGAAGCTTTCTTT | CASTTVTGEQHGTEAFF
TRBJ2-7 | few | TRBD2 | TRBV7-9 | TGTGCCAGCAGACCCCGGGCTGTAGCGGGAGAGAGCTCCTACGAGCAGTACTTC | CASRPRAVAGESSYEQYF
TRBJ1-2 | NA | NA | TRBV6-1 | TGTGCCAGCGGCGGGCGGGGGGCGATCTATGGCTACACCTTC | CASGGRGAIYGYTF
TRBJ1-2 | NA | NA | TRBV7-9 | TGTGCCAGCAGCTTAACAGGGTACGATGGCTACACCTTC | CASSLTGYDGYTF
TRBJ2-7 | once | NA | TRBV7-2 | TGTGCCAGCAGCTTAGATTATGCCAGCTACGAGCAGTACTTC | CASSLDYASYEQYF
TRBJ2-7 | NA | TRBD1 | TRBV15 | TGTGCCACCAGCAATTACAGGGGGCCCTACGAGCAGTACTTC | CATSNYRGPYEQYF
TRBJ2-1 | NA | NA | TRBV10-3 | TGTGCCATCACCACGTCAGACTACAATGAGCAGTTCTTC | CAITTSDYNEQFF
TRBJ2-3 | NA | NA | TRBV18 | TGTGCCAGCTCTTCGACTACAGATACGCAGTATTTT | CASSSTTDTQYF
TRBJ2-5 | NA | TRBD2 | TRBV6-1 | TGTGCCAGCAGTGAATTAATTGGGGGACTAGCGGGGGGGAAAGGAGAGACCCAGTACTTC | CASSELIGGLAGGKGETQYF
TRBJ1-2 | few | TRBD1 | TRBV5-4 | TGTGCCAGCAGCTTATACAGGGGGTCTAACTATGGCTACACCTTC | CASSLYRGSNYGYTF
TRBJ1-1 | NA | TRBD1 | TRBV27 | TGTGCCAGCAGTCTCTCCCAAATCAACAGGGGAACTGAAGCTTTCTTT | CASSLSQINRGTEAFF